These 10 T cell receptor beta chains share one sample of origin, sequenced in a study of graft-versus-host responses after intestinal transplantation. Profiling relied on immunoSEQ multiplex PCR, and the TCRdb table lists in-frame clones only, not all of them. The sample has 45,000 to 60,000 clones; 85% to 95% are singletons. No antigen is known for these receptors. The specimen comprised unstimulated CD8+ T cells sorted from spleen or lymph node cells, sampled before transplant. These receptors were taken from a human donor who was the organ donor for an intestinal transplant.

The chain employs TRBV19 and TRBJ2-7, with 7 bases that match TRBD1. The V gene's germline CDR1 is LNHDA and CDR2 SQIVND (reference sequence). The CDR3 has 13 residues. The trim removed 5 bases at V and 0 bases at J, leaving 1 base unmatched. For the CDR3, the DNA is TGTGCCAGTAGTCCAGGGGGCTCCTACGAGCAGTACTTC. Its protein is CASSPGGSYEQYF.

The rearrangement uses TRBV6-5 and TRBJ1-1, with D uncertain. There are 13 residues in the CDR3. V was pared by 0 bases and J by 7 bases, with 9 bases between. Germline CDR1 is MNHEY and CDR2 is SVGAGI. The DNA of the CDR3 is TGTGCCAGCAGTTACTCGAATAAGGGTGAAGCTTTCTTT. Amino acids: CASSYSNKGEAFF.

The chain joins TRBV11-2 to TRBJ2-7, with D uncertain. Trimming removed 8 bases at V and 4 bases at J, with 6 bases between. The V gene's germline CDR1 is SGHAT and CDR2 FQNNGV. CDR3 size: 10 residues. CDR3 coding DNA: TGTGCCAGCGGTTCTTACGAGCAGTACTTC. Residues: CASGSYEQYF.

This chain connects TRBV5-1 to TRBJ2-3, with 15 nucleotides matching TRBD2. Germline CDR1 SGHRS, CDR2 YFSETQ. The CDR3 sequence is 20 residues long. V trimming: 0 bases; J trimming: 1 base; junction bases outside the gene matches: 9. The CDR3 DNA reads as TGCGCCAGCAGCTTGGACTGGACTAGCGGGGGGGCCGTTGGCACAGATACGCAGTATTTT. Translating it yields CASSLDWTSGGAVGTDTQYF. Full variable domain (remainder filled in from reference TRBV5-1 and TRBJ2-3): KAGVTQTPRYLIKTRGQQVTLSCSPISGHRSVSWYQQTPGQGLQFLFEYFSETQRNKGNFPGRFSGRQFSNSRSEMNVSTLELGDSALYLCASSLDWTSGGAVGTDTQYFGPGTRLTVL.

CDR3 sequence: CAAGGTNEKLFF. The DNA of the CDR3 is TGTGCCGCAGGGGGCACTAATGAAAAACTGTTTTTT. The J gene is TRBJ1-4, the V gene TRBV7-9; TRBD1 aligns across 8 bases. From germline, CDR1 is SEHNR and CDR2 FQNEAQ (reference sequence). CDR3 size: 12 residues. Trimming cost V 11 bases and J 2 bases; bases outside gene matches: 1.

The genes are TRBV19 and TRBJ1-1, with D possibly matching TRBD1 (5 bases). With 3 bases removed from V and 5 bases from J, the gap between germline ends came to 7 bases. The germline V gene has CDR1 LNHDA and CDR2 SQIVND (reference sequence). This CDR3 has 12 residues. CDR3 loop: CASSIPGTEAFF. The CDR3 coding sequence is TGTGCCAGTAGTATCCCAGGGACTGAAGCTTTCTTT.

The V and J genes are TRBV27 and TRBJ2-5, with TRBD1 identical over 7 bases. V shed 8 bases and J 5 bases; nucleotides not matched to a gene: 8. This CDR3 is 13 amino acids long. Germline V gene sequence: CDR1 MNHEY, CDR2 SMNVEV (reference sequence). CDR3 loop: CASQQGVGETQYF. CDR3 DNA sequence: TGTGCCAGCCAGCAGGGGGTAGGGGAGACCCAGTACTTC.

This CDR3 reads CASSLGGYTF. In DNA, the CDR3 is TGTGCCAGCAGTTTAGGGGGCTACACCTTC. The rearrangement joins TRBV27 to TRBJ1-2; no clear D. There are 10 residues in the CDR3. Looked up from germline, CDR1 is MNHEY and CDR2 is SMNVEV (reference sequence). Trimming removed 2 bases at V and 8 bases at J, with 3 bases between.

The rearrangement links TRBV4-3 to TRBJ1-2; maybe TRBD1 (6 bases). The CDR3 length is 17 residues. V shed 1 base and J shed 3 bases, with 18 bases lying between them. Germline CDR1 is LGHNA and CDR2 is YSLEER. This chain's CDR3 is CASSQAGRGVGDYGYTF. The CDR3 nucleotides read TGCGCCAGCAGCCAAGCGGGCAGGGGAGTAGGCGACTATGGCTACACCTTC.

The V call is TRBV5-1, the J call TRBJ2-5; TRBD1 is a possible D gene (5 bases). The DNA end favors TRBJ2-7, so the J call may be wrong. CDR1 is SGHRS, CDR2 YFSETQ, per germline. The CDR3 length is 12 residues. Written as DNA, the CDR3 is TGCGCCAGCAGCTTGTGGCAGGGCGAGCAGTACTTC. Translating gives CASSLWQGEQYF.